Below are 22 T cell receptor beta chains sequenced from a single sample in a study of T cell responses to AZD1222 COVID-19 vaccine. The table came from immunoSEQ multiplex PCR; TCRdb's copy has only in-frame clones and leaves some out. The data contain about 150,000 clones, around 85% of them singletons. The sample here was peripheral blood, taken after recovery from COVID-19. The receptors shown here come from an adult who had recovered from COVID-19.

V gene TRBV4-2 combines with J gene TRBJ2-3; 15 nucleotides agree with TRBD2. The germline CDR1 and CDR2 sequences are LGHNA and YNFKEQ. This CDR3 is built from 20 residues. Unmatched junction bases numbered 19, after V lost 6 bases and J lost 6 bases. The CDR3 nucleotides read TGTGCCAGCAGTCGTAACCCGGGACTAGCGGGGGGCCGTGATGCGGATACGCAGTATTTT. It encodes CASSRNPGLAGGRDADTQYF.

J is TRBJ1-5 and V is TRBV18, with unresolved D. The CDR3 is made up of 15 amino acids. The ends were cut back, 2 bases at V and 4 bases at J, with 12 bases in the middle. Germline V gene lookup returns CDR1 KGHSH and CDR2 LQKENI. CDR3 bases: TGTGCCAGCTCACCAATGAGGGCAGAAAATCAGCCCCAGCATTTT. Translation gives CASSPMRAENQPQHF.

The rearrangement uses TRBV7-8 and TRBJ1-5, with 7 bases matching TRBD1. The CDR3 runs to 16 residues. Germline V gene sequence: CDR1 SGHVS, CDR2 FQNEAQ. V lost 4 bases and J lost 0; bases outside the gene matches: 6. The chain's CDR3 is CASSSQGGNSNQPQHF. The DNA of the CDR3 is TGTGCCAGCAGCTCTCAGGGGGGAAATAGCAATCAGCCCCAGCATTTT. The full variable domain, with the rest looked up from reference TRBV7-8 and TRBJ1-5, is GAGVSQSPRYKVAKRGQDVALRCDPISGHVSLFWYQQALGQGPEFLTYFQNEAQLDKSGLPSDRFFAERPEGSVSTLKIQRTQQEDSAVYLCASSSQGGNSNQPQHFGDGTRLSIL.

The chain recombines TRBV19 with TRBJ2-3; 7 nucleotides line up with TRBD1. Per the germline V gene, CDR1 is LNHDA and CDR2 is SQIVND (reference sequence). This CDR3 spans 15 amino acids. Trimming took 5 bases from V and 2 from J; bases not matched to a gene: 7. In nucleotides, the CDR3 is TGTGCCAGTAGTCCGGGACAGTCTTACACAGATACGCAGTATTTT. It codes for CASSPGQSYTDTQYF.

CDR3 sequence: CATSRENEGREKLFF. In nucleotides, the CDR3 is TGTGCCACCAGCAGAGAAAATGAGGGGCGTGAAAAACTGTTTTTT. The J gene is TRBJ1-4, the V gene TRBV15; TRBD1 might be the D (5 bases). The CDR3 has 15 residues. V shed 0 bases and J shed 7 bases, with 12 bases lying between them. Germline values: CDR1 LNHNV, CDR2 YYDKDF (reference sequence).

Points on this clone: A junction boundary mismatches the germline segment, possibly from a read error. The V gene is TRBV5-4, the J gene TRBJ2-5; D perhaps matches TRBD1 (5 bases). The germline V gene has CDR1 SGHNT and CDR2 YYREEE (reference sequence). The CDR3 is 14 residues long. The CDR3 sequence: CASSFNPGQATQYF. The CDR3 region has the DNA TGTGCCAGCAGCTTTAATCCAGGGCAAGCGACCCAGTACTTC.

The chain recombines TRBV5-4 with TRBJ2-6, with TRBD1 identical over 12 bases. V shed 5 bases, J shed 2 bases, and the junction held 8 bases outside the gene matches. CDR3 length: 18 amino acids. Germline V lookup: CDR1 SGHNT, CDR2 YYREEE (reference sequence). The CDR3 DNA follows: TGTGCCAGCAGTACCCCGGGACAGGGGGCCACTGGGGCCAACGTCCTGACTTTC. Translation gives CASSTPGQGATGANVLTF.

The V gene is TRBV12-5, the J gene TRBJ2-1, with 9 positions matching TRBD2. The CDR3 is 14 amino acids. The V gene end was trimmed by 8 bases and the J gene end by 6 bases; junction bases not matched to a gene: 8. CDR1 is LGHNT, CDR2 FRNRAP, per germline. The CDR3 here is CASSTSGFPNEQFF. The CDR3 coding sequence is TGTGCTAGTAGTACTAGCGGGTTCCCCAATGAGCAGTTCTTC.

V is TRBV5-1 and J is TRBJ2-7, with 11 bases fitting TRBD2. CDR1 is SGHRS, CDR2 YFSETQ, per germline. There are 14 residues in the CDR3. The V and J ends lost 4 bases and 4 bases, in that order; junction bases with no gene match: 4. The CDR3 coding sequence is TGCGCCAGCAGCGTTAGCGGGGGGGGTTACGAGCAGTACTTC. Translation: CASSVSGGGYEQYF. Full variable domain (remainder filled in from reference TRBV5-1 and TRBJ2-7): KAGVTQTPRYLIKTRGQQVTLSCSPISGHRSVSWYQQTPGQGLQFLFEYFSETQRNKGNFPGRFSGRQFSNSRSEMNVSTLELGDSALYLCASSVSGGGYEQYFGPGTRLTVT.

The CDR3 here is CASSFSPGDQETQYF. The CDR3, as DNA: TGCGCCAGCAGTTTTAGCCCAGGGGACCAAGAGACCCAGTACTTC. The chain recombines TRBV5-1 with TRBJ2-5; tentatively, D is TRBD1 (6 bases). Germline loops: CDR1 SGHRS, CDR2 YFSETQ. CDR3 length: 15 residues. Trimming removed 5 bases at V and 0 bases at J, with 14 bases between.

The rearrangement links TRBV4-1 to TRBJ2-7; D is tentatively TRBD1 or TRBD2 (6 bases each). This CDR3 has 13 residues. The germline CDR1 and CDR2 sequences are MGHRA and YSYEKL. The V end was cut by 0 bases, the J end by 6 bases, with 9 bases between. The chain's CDR3 is CASSQERGAEQYF. The CDR3 bases are TGCGCCAGCAGCCAAGAAAGGGGGGCCGAGCAGTACTTC.

The rearrangement joins TRBV28 to TRBJ1-4; D possibly corresponds to TRBD1 (6 bases). The germline V gene encodes CDR1 MDHEN and CDR2 SYDVKM. The CDR3 loop spans 16 amino acids. Trimming cost V 6 bases and J 5 bases, with 19 bases left between them. CDR3 coding DNA: TGTGCCAGCAGCCTTGCCCAGATTGGACAGAATGAAAAACTGTTTTTT. Its protein product is CASSLAQIGQNEKLFF.

The chain uses TRBV9 and TRBJ1-2; perhaps TRBD1 as D (5 bases). The germline V gene encodes CDR1 SGDLS and CDR2 YYNGEE. The V end was cut by 0 bases, the J end by 4 bases, with 19 bases between. CDR3 length: 17 amino acids. The CDR3 region has the DNA TGTGCCAGCAGCGTAGGAGACTCCCGGGGCCAGGGCTATGGCTACACCTTC. Translation: CASSVGDSRGQGYGYTF. Full variable domain (missing parts from reference TRBV9 and TRBJ1-2): DSGVTQTPKHLITATGQRVTLRCSPRSGDLSVYWYQQSLDQGLQFLIQYYNGEERAKGNILERFSAQQFPDLHSELNLSSLELGDSALYFCASSVGDSRGQGYGYTFGSGTRLTVV.

This chain links TRBV7-3 with TRBJ2-6, with 7 bases lining up with TRBD1. Unmatched junction bases numbered 9, after V lost 4 bases and J lost 0 bases. The germline gives CDR1 SGHTA, CDR2 FQGTGA. CDR3 size: 18 residues. The CDR3 loop is CASSYSGTASSGANVLTF. The DNA of the CDR3 is TGTGCCAGCAGCTATTCCGGGACAGCCTCCTCTGGGGCCAACGTCCTGACTTTC.

This chain joins TRBV5-1 and TRBJ2-1; 9 nucleotides agree with TRBD2. Germline CDR1 SGHRS, CDR2 YFSETQ. CDR3 length: 16 amino acids. The V gene end was trimmed by 4 bases and the J gene end by 4 bases; junction bases not matched to a gene: 9. The CDR3 here is CASSDSLAGIYNEQFF. The CDR3 coding sequence is TGCGCCAGCAGCGATAGCCTAGCGGGAATTTACAATGAGCAGTTCTTC. The full variable domain, its missing parts supplied by reference TRBV5-1 and TRBJ2-1, is KAGVTQTPRYLIKTRGQQVTLSCSPISGHRSVSWYQQTPGQGLQFLFEYFSETQRNKGNFPGRFSGRQFSNSRSEMNVSTLELGDSALYLCASSDSLAGIYNEQFFGPGTRLTVL.

The chain is built from TRBV19 and TRBJ2-7; possibly TRBD1 for D (6 bases). This CDR3 comprises 14 residues. CDR1 LNHDA and CDR2 SQIVND come from the germline V gene (reference sequence). The germline V and J ends were trimmed by 3 bases and 5 bases, with 14 bases remaining between them. The CDR3 here is CASSMGTQLDEQYF. For the CDR3, the DNA is TGTGCCAGTAGTATGGGGACACAACTGGACGAGCAGTACTTC. Full variable domain (outside the CDR3, taken from reference TRBV19 and TRBJ2-7): DGGITQSPKYLFRKEGQNVTLSCEQNLNHDAMYWYRQDPGQGLRLIYYSQIVNDFQKGDIAEGYSVSREKKESFPLTVTSAQKNPTAFYLCASSMGTQLDEQYFGPGTRLTVT.

The V call is TRBV27, the J call TRBJ1-2; maybe TRBD1 (5 bases). CDR3 length equals 15 residues. Germline V gene data show CDR1 as MNHEY and CDR2 as SMNVEV (reference sequence). Trimming left V 1 base short and J 7 bases short, with 16 bases between. The CDR3 coding sequence is TGTGCCAGCAGTTTATTTTCCGGGGGGTCGGGTGGCTACACCTTC. Its protein is CASSLFSGGSGGYTF.

The V gene is TRBV7-2, the J gene TRBJ2-2, with D possibly matching TRBD2 (6 bases). Looked up from germline, CDR1 is SGHTA and CDR2 is FQGNSA. This CDR3 is built from 15 residues. Trimming removed 3 bases from V and 8 bases from J, with 16 bases in between. The CDR3 coding sequence is TGTGCCAGCAGCTTTCCTAGCGAGGCAGCAGGGGAGCTGTTTTTT. Translating gives CASSFPSEAAGELFF.

V usage is TRBV27 and J usage is TRBJ2-1; D is perhaps TRBD1 or TRBD2 (5 bases each). The CDR3 is 16 residues long. Germline assignment: CDR1 MNHEY and CDR2 SMNVEV (reference sequence). Trimming removed 3 bases from V and 5 bases from J, with 17 bases in between. The DNA of the CDR3 is TGTGCCAGCAGTTTGGGGGTGTTCGAGCATCACAATGAGCAGTTCTTC. Residues: CASSLGVFEHHNEQFF.

A single count supports this clone. V usage is TRBV28 and J usage is TRBJ1-2; 8 bases line up with TRBD1. V was pared by 5 bases and J by 4 bases, with 9 bases of the junction left unmatched. Germline CDR1 is MDHEN and CDR2 is SYDVKM. This CDR3 comprises 15 residues. The CDR3 DNA reads as TGTGCCAGCAGTCCCCAGGACAGGGAGGGCTATGGCTACACCTTC. Its translation: CASSPQDREGYGYTF.

This clone was observed a single time. This sequence joins TRBV10-3 and TRBJ2-7, with TRBD2 matching 8 bases. Germline CDR1 reads ENHRY; CDR2 reads SYGVKD. The CDR3 totals 16 residues. Trimming at V came to 6 bases and at J to 0 bases, leaving 10 bases not matched to a gene. The DNA of the CDR3 is TGTGCCATCAGCCCTTCCGGGACTAGGAGCTCCTACGAGCAGTACTTC. Translating gives CAISPSGTRSSYEQYF.

CDR3: CASSEAVRVLWAGNTIYF. The CDR3, as DNA: TGTGCCAGCAGTGAAGCAGTAAGGGTTTTATGGGCTGGAAACACCATATATTTT. The rearrangement uses TRBV6-1 and TRBJ1-3; D uncertain. The V end lost 0 bases, the J end lost 2 bases, and 17 bases lay between the germline ends. CDR3 size: 18 residues. Germline lookup yields CDR1 MNHNS and CDR2 SASEGT.